This T cell receptor (beta chain) was recorded in a study of neurological immune-mediated disorders (dated by TCRdb to between 2017 and 2020). Regarding the study in general: Among the approximately 35 multiple sclerosis patients, some 31 had relapsing-remitting MS and 3 had secondary progressive MS. Using UMI-based sequencing, the study compared peripheral blood TCR-beta repertoires from patients with HTLV-I-associated myelopathy (HAM/TSP), patients with multiple sclerosis, and healthy controls. The approximately 98 TCR-beta libraries included longitudinal samples, technical triplicates and paired sorted CD4+ and CD8+ T-cell subsets alongside PBMC samples. Of the approximately 66 subjects in the cohort, about 14 were HAM/TSP patients, about 35 were multiple sclerosis patients, and around 20 were healthy controls. General study outcomes and caveats: The highest TCR clonal expansion was observed in HAM/TSP patients, whereas the lowest was observed in MS patients, even when compared with healthy controls. In a phylogenetic analysis, the repertoires of 18 out of 34 MS patients fell into a single cluster of related CDR3 sequences, pointing to a possible signature at the repertoire level. No identical CDR3 amino acid sequences were shared among expanded clones across subjects, suggesting private TCR-beta repertoires in all groups. No association of the MS cluster with clinical or MRI features was observed, and the need for larger cohorts was stated by the authors.

This clonotype was seen ten or more times. The antigen this receptor binds is unknown. No per-base quality is available; no much larger clone lies one base away. As encoded in the germline V gene, CDR1 is SQVTM while CDR2 is ANQGSEA. Trimming removed 7 bases from V and 4 bases from J, leaving 16 bases between the germline ends. The CDR3 starts with the cysteine, ends with the phenylalanine, and has 13 residues. The retained sequence is limited to the CDR3, 39 bases, with the frame set at the first base. cDNA was synthesized by template-switch 5'RACE using a primer carrying a 10-nucleotide random unique molecular identifier by which each TCR transcript was tagged. Each sequencing run produced over 160 million TCR-beta sequences covering 15-18 subjects. The RNeasy kit was used for extraction of total RNA. Using the KAPA Real-time Library Amplification kit, TCR-beta VDJ regions were amplified with primers for the TCR constant region and the 5'RACE anchor. Sample indexes and Illumina adaptors were added in a first PCR, after which library yield was increased in a second PCR. After Ampure bead purification, the TCR product of roughly 650 bp was size-selected on a 2% E-gel SizeSelection system. Library quality was checked on a Bioanalyzer, concentration was measured with Qubit, and libraries were quantified with the Kapa Library Quantification kit before pooling. An Illumina HiSeq 2500 was used to sequence the libraries paired-end at 2 x 150 bp. To increase sequence diversity, roughly 25-31% phiX was spiked into each library pool. Per the source publication's procedure: Quality-filtered reads were processed with the UMI-based MiGEC pipeline, and over 90% of raw TCR sequences were removed by the MiGEC pipeline during error correction. IMGT germline references were used for alignment of VDJ genes, and clonotypes were defined by a unique CDR3 amino acid sequence together with V-J genes. VDJtools evaluated clonal expansion, Shannon diversity and CDR3 relatedness (CalcPairwiseDistances, ClusterSamples); CLCbio workbench built phylogenetic trees. Expanded clones were defined as having at least 8 unique UMIs, based on coefficient-of-variation modelling across technical triplicates. TCRdb applied fastp at Q25 and MiXCR to the public reads, then kept only in-frame beta chains. Every CDR3 protein is listed once, alongside the most common genes and DNA of its rows. The V and J calls reflect TCRdb's pipeline rather than the authors' work. This sample comprises 24,000 or so distinct CDR3 sequences, 2% to 2.5% of them detected only once. The ten largest clones represent approximately 2.2% of the sample.

Libraries from unsorted PBMCs were made from 2 million PBMCs kept in RNAlater at -80 degrees C until RNA extraction. The multiple sclerosis patients were enrolled in a US clinical protocol that evaluated disease progression with magnetic resonance imaging. PBMCs were separated from peripheral blood using Ficoll-Hypaque density gradient centrifugation and then cryopreserved in liquid nitrogen. This TCR was recovered from a woman aged 50 to 60 with multiple sclerosis. Recombination linked TRBV29-1 to TRBJ1-2; TRBD1 could be the D gene, as 5 bases match. Material: PBMCs. The nucleotide sequence reads as follows: TGCAGCGCTGGGGCCCGTCGGTTCTATGGCTACACCTTC. It codes for CSAGARRFYGYTF. The full variable domain, with segments outside the CDR3 supplied by the reference TRBV29-1 and TRBJ1-2 proteins, appears as SAVISQKPSRDICQRGTSLTIQCQVDSQVTMMFWYRQQPGQSLTLIATANQGSEATYESGFVIDKFPISRPNLTFSTLTVSNMSPEDSSIYLCSAGARRFYGYTFGSGTRLTVV.